This T cell receptor (beta chain) is from a study of blood T cell repertoires in COVID-19. Study information: In each case, the material was cDNA or gDNA derived from T cells, B-cell-depleted T cells, or PBMCs.

In the original analysis: Reference gene primer amplification gave nucleated cell count estimates. This table comes from immunoSEQ multiplex PCR, and its TCRdb copy is limited to in-frame clones, with some not included. V and J calls and clone size are copied from that table; D and trimming were computed from the DNA. The sample lists 56,000 or so clones; 80% to 85% were seen once. V dropped 7 bases and J dropped 2; count of bases not matched to a gene: 8. The CDR3 contains 16 residues. Germline CDR1 is ENHRY and CDR2 is SYGVKD. This chain uses TRBV10-3 with TRBJ2-3; the match to TRBD2 covers 11 bases. This clonotype originated in a woman older than 75 with acute or convalescent COVID-19. The sample comprised peripheral blood. The CDR3 nucleotides are TGTGCCATCACTGTATGGGGACTAGCGGACACAGATACGCAGTATTTT. Translation gives CAITVWGLADTDTQYF.